This T cell receptor (beta chain) is drawn from a study of beta chain features in type 1 diabetes. In its sample, this clone was seen a few times. The antigen remains undetermined. Investigators reverse transcribed all isolated RNA, so they sequenced expressed TCRB transcripts. Sequencing used immunoSEQ multiplex PCR; TCRdb keeps in-frame clones, though not all of them. Altogether 900,000 or so clones are present, roughly a sixth being singletons, with the ten largest covering about 0.02%. General study points: Among patients, naive, central memory and Treg TCRB repertoires appeared more similar than among healthy donors. More deletions and fewer insertions at VDJ junctions were seen in type 1 diabetes patients.

V was pared by 1 base and J by 5 bases, with 5 bases of the junction left unmatched. Germline-derived CDR1 and CDR2 are SGHVS and FNYEAQ. The CDR3 has 15 amino acids. This chain uses TRBV7-6 with TRBJ1-5; TRBD1 matches 7 bases. The specimen was naive CD4+ T cells from blood. This clonotype was obtained from a woman in her late teens or twenties in good health. CDR3 protein: CASSLGQGSDQPQHF. The CDR3 DNA reads TGTGCCAGCAGCTTAGGACAGGGATCCGATCAGCCCCAGCATTTT. The full variable domain, in which reference TRBV7-6 and TRBJ1-5 provide the parts outside the CDR3, is GAGVSQSPRYKVTKRGQDVALRCDPISGHVSLYWYRQALGQGPEFLTYFNYEAQQDKSGLPNDRFSAERPEGSISTLTIQRTEQRDSAMYRCASSLGQGSDQPQHFGDGTRLSIL.